The 6 T cell receptor beta chains reported below all come from one sample, sequenced in a study of blood T cell repertoires in COVID-19. Profiling relied on immunoSEQ multiplex PCR, and the TCRdb table lists in-frame clones only, not all of them. This sample has around 380,000 clones, with roughly 86% found just once. Source material: PBMCs or T cells enriched from blood (not recorded which). These receptors came from a man aged 25 to 40 who had recovered from COVID-19.

The gene calls are TRBV30 and TRBJ2-3; D might be TRBD2 (6 bases). The CDR3 consists of 15 residues. Germline-derived CDR1 and CDR2 are GTSNPN and SVGIG (reference sequence). The V and J ends lost 0 bases and 0 bases respectively, with 10 bases between them. CDR3 region: CAWSVRSGSTDTQYF. CDR3 nucleotides: TGTGCCTGGAGTGTACGCAGCGGGAGCACAGATACGCAGTATTTT. The full variable domain, completed using reference TRBV30 and TRBJ2-3, is SQTIHQWPATLVQPVGSPLSLECTVEGTSNPNLYWYRQAAGRGLQLLFYSVGIGQISSEVPQNLSASRPQDRQFILSSKKLLLSDSGFYLCAWSVRSGSTDTQYFGPGTRLTVL.

The chain has TRBV5-1 and TRBJ2-7; 8 bases agree with TRBD1. V trimming: 1 base; J trimming: 5 bases; junction bases outside the gene matches: 5. The CDR3 has 14 amino acids. Per the germline V gene, CDR1 is SGHRS and CDR2 is YFSETQ. The CDR3 DNA reads as TGCGCCAGCAGCTTGCGGACAGGGTGGGACGAGCAGTACTTC. Amino acid sequence: CASSLRTGWDEQYF.

V and J are TRBV10-1 and TRBJ2-5; D might be TRBD2 (6 bases). V was trimmed by 2 bases and J by 1 base, leaving 8 bases between them. This CDR3 region has 14 residues. Germline V gives CDR1 WNHNN, CDR2 SYGVQD (reference sequence). CDR3 in amino acids: CASSEGGVQETQYF. Written as DNA, the CDR3 is TGCGCCAGCAGTGAGGGAGGGGTCCAAGAGACCCAGTACTTC.

To note about this clone: This CDR3 is also generated by other DNA sequences in the sample. This chain joins TRBV7-6 and TRBJ2-3, with D possibly called TRBD1 or TRBD2 (6 bases each). This CDR3 has 13 residues. CDR1 and CDR2 from the germline V gene are SGHVS and FNYEAQ. V was trimmed by 5 bases and J by 4 bases, leaving 10 bases between them. The CDR3, as DNA: TGTGCCAGCAGCCTAGGGGGGCCAGATACGCAGTATTTT. Translating it yields CASSLGGPDTQYF.

CDR3 nucleotides: TGTGCCAGCAGCTTAGCGGGCGAAGGGGGTGATGGCTACACCTTC. It yields the protein CASSLAGEGGDGYTF. This sequence joins TRBV7-8 and TRBJ1-2; weak D call: TRBD1 (6 bases). Trimming shortened V by 0 bases and J by 6 bases, and 14 bases separated the two germline ends. The CDR3 covers 15 residues. Germline CDR1 reads SGHVS; CDR2 reads FQNEAQ. Full variable domain (remainder filled in from reference TRBV7-8 and TRBJ1-2): GAGVSQSPRYKVAKRGQDVALRCDPISGHVSLFWYQQALGQGPEFLTYFQNEAQLDKSGLPSDRFFAERPEGSVSTLKIQRTQQEDSAVYLCASSLAGEGGDGYTFGSGTRLTVV.

V usage is TRBV7-9 and J usage is TRBJ1-1; 7 nucleotides match TRBD1. V was pared by 5 bases and J by 3 bases, with 3 bases of the junction left unmatched. Per the germline V gene, CDR1 is SEHNR and CDR2 is FQNEAQ (reference sequence). The CDR3 sequence is 13 residues long. The chain's CDR3 is CASSVDRDTEAFF. CDR3 nucleotide sequence: TGTGCCAGCAGCGTCGACAGGGACACTGAAGCTTTCTTT.